This T cell receptor beta chain appears in the sequencing data of a study of blood T cell repertoires in COVID-19. Study in general: Acute-phase and convalescent COVID-19 samples originated in the United States, Italy and Spain. In each case, the material was cDNA or gDNA derived from T cells, B-cell-depleted T cells, or PBMCs.

Authors' processing steps: Scientists estimated how many nucleated cells there were by amplifying reference gene primers. Sequencing was performed with immunoSEQ multiplex PCR; in TCRdb, only in-frame clones are kept and a portion is missing. For V, J and clone size, that table is used; D and trimming come from the DNA. The table shows 200,000 to 250,000 clones, with 87% occurring only once. Looked up from germline, CDR1 is SNHLY and CDR2 is FYNNEI. The V end was cut by 5 bases, the J end by 9 bases, with 13 bases between. The CDR3 runs to 12 residues. The chain carries TRBV2 and TRBJ1-1; no firm D call. The clonotype originates from a man in his 60s who had recovered from COVID-19. Sequenced: peripheral blood. The CDR3 is CASSRTLSQAFF. The CDR3 DNA reads as TGTGCCAGCAGTCGGACTCTCTCCCAAGCTTTCTTT.